This TCR beta chain came from a study of blood T cells in healthy people across ages. Broader study findings: The unsorted PBMCs prevented any conclusive comparison of naive versus antigen-experienced cells.

A second PCR of 7 to 11 cycles used a sample-barcoded 5' primer and a J-beta primer mix. Each CDR3 protein is one row after TCRdb ran MiXCR on the 5' RACE reads. The table shows roughly 1.9 million distinct CDR3 sequences, with roughly two fifths occurring only once. The CDR3 length is 17 residues. V lost 3 bases, J lost 0 bases, and 18 bases lay in between. From germline, CDR1 is DFQATT and CDR2 SNEGSKA (reference sequence). In its sample, this clonotype was seen many times. The antigen is undetermined. The receptor's source is a human donor in good health. Sequenced: blood. This chain connects TRBV20-1 to TRBJ2-1; D is perhaps TRBD1 or TRBD2 (6 bases each). The CDR3 reads CSASGLGGLSSYNEQFF. The DNA for the CDR3 is TGCAGTGCTAGTGGTTTGGGGGGCCTTAGCTCCTACAATGAGCAGTTCTTC.